Listed here is a single T cell receptor (beta chain). Which antigen it targets is not known. One base away there is no much larger clone; base qualities are not given. Libraries were constructed by 5' RACE. Sequencing was carried out with an Illumina HiSeq 2500. The second PCR ran for roughly 7 to 12 cycles and used a J-beta primer mix along with a sample-barcoded 5' primer. Each TCR beta cDNA molecule received a unique molecular identifier from a template-switch 5' adaptor carrying 12 random nucleotides. Each sample yielded at least 3 million CDR3-containing paired-end reads. The Mint cDNA synthesis kit, primed by a TRBC-specific oligonucleotide, was used to synthesize first-strand cDNA from all RNA. After uracil-DNA glycosylase treatment, a first 18-cycle PCR used universal primers M1SS and BC2_uni_R on all cDNA. As for how the authors treated the data: Normalization of each sample was performed by random selection of 1 million high-quality reads, each carrying a distinct molecular identifier. Reads sharing molecular identifiers were discarded rather than binned into consensus sequences. MiTCR, set to a Q25 quality threshold and the strictest error-elimination algorithm, was used for CDR3 identification, clonotype clustering and error correction. A nonparametric unseen species model with Euler transformation was used to estimate lower-bound total TCR beta diversity. The public reads were run again by TCRdb, first through fastp at Q25 and then through MiXCR, and only productive beta chains were kept. Under each unique CDR3 protein, matching rows form one entry showing the most common genes and DNA. TCRdb, rather than the study authors, made the V and J calls. Recorded for this sample are roughly 860,000 distinct CDR3 sequences; approximately 65% of them occurred a single time. Jointly, the top ten make up around 30% of the sample.

Donors were 30 to 45 systemically healthy Caucasian individuals from Russia aged 6 to 90 years. Each donor gave 8 to 10 milliliters of peripheral blood, collected into EDTA-treated Vacutainer tubes. Ficoll-Paque density-gradient centrifugation was used to isolate PBMCs, with at least 6 million per sample. Trizol reagent was used to extract total RNA from PBMCs, with at least 5 micrograms per sample. Naive CD45RAhigh/CD27high T cell percentages were measured by flow cytometry on a PBMC aliquot from every donor. There are 15 amino acids in the CDR3, from cysteine to phenylalanine inclusive. Only CDR3 DNA remains: 45 bases, in frame from the first base. From the germline V gene (reference sequence), CDR1 is DFQATT and CDR2 is SNEGSKA. Relative to germline, V is missing 0 bases and J is missing 1 base, with 5 bases of the junction outside any gene match. This record comes from a study of blood T cells in healthy people across ages (dated by TCRdb to the mid-2010s). For the study in its entirety: In model experiments, template switching captured about one uniquely barcoded TCR beta cDNA molecule for every two T cells. Donors were grouped into four age groups: young (average roughly 16 years), middle-aged (39), aged (about 60) and long-lived (roughly 80). Age-related changes in TCR beta repertoire diversity were measured in the study by deep sequencing normalized with unique cDNA molecular identifiers. For two donors (one aged 18 to 30 and one aged 80 or older), the study analyzed two additional independent replicas of 1 million unique cDNA reads from the same blood draw. To avoid experimental bias, donors of different ages were spread randomly across the sequencing lanes. What the study reported, not specific to this receptor: A strong correlation was found between observed TCR beta diversity and the percentage of naive T cells measured by flow cytometry. Observed TCR beta diversity per million T cells fell roughly linearly with age, and a significant reduction was already apparent by age about 38. Since profiling was done on bulk unsorted PBMCs, naive and antigen-experienced compartments could not be conclusively compared. Estimates of total diversity based on one million sequenced T cells were considered lower bounds and underestimates. Compared with the aged group, the long-lived group had more naive CD4+ T cells, fewer expanded clones and increased TCR diversity, suggesting age selection. Donor CMV infection status was unknown, potentially confounding age-related changes in expanded clonotypes.

This TCR was sampled from a man aged 25-45 years in good health. This chain joins TRBV20-1 to TRBJ1-2; the central 7 bases match TRBD1. Sequencing was done on a sample of blood. The nucleotides are TGCAGTGCTAGAGATAGTCAGGGGGTTAACTATGGCTACACCTTC. Protein translation: CSARDSQGVNYGYTF.